A single T cell receptor beta chain is shown here with its context. The germline gene is not matched at one end of the junction; a read error may be the cause. The sample has other DNA sequences that encode this CDR3 too. The data originate from a study of OX40 agonist ivuxolimab in advanced cancers. The wider study: A history of anti-PD-1, anti-PD-L1 or anti-CTLA-4 therapy was acceptable, and approximately 41% had some.

The CDR3 sequence is 11 residues long. Germline lookup yields CDR1 SGHNT and CDR2 YYREEE (reference sequence). Using immunoSEQ multiplex PCR, the repertoire was profiled, and TCRdb retains in-frame clones only, with some absent. Of about 94,000 clones listed, 80% to 90% are singletons. The chain employs TRBV5-4 and TRBJ2-7; no clear D gene. This material consisted of CD4+ or CD8+ T cells sorted from blood, taken in a trial of the OX40 agonist ivuxolimab. This sequence originates from an adult with an advanced solid tumor such as melanoma, head and neck, liver or kidney cancer. DNA of the CDR3: TGTGCCAGCAGCTTGGGGTACGAGCAGTATTTC. Translated, it gives CASSLGYEQYF.